These 7 T cell receptor beta chains share one sample of origin, sequenced in a study of cytomegalovirus exposure and HLA in healthy donors. Some clones are missing from TCRdb's copy, which holds only in-frame ones; the method was immunoSEQ multiplex PCR. This table has roughly 330,000 clones, about 85% appearing once. The sample taken for sequencing was PBMCs. Source of these receptors: a woman between 25 and 40 years old in good health and CMV-seropositive.

This clone appeared once. CDR3 nucleotides: TGTGCCAGCACCCCAAGGGGGCAGGGGCAAAGAGCGGGGACAAACACCGGGGAGCTGTTTTTT. Amino acid sequence: CASTPRGQGQRAGTNTGELFF. V gene TRBV7-6 combines with J gene TRBJ2-2; D assignment may be TRBD1 or TRBD2 (7 bases each). V was cut by 7 bases and J by 2 bases, with 32 bases left in between. Germline-derived CDR1 and CDR2 are SGHVS and FNYEAQ. The CDR3 is made up of 21 amino acids.

The chain is built from TRBV28 and TRBJ2-7; maybe TRBD2 (6 bases). With 7 bases removed from V and 0 bases from J, the gap between germline ends came to 16 bases. The CDR3 contains 15 residues. The germline V gene encodes CDR1 MDHEN and CDR2 SYDVKM. The CDR3 sequence is CASTLEGSLSYEQYF. CDR3 DNA: TGTGCCAGCACCCTGGAGGGCTCCCTCTCCTACGAGCAGTACTTC.

This chain connects TRBV4-3 to TRBJ1-1; D not certain. CDR3 size: 17 residues. V lost 0 bases to trimming and J lost 4 bases, with 18 bases between them. Germline values: CDR1 LGHNA, CDR2 YSLEER. CDR3 region: CASSQEGYREWTTEAFF. CDR3 coding DNA: TGCGCCAGCAGCCAAGAAGGGTACCGAGAATGGACCACTGAAGCTTTCTTT.

V is TRBV4-3 and J is TRBJ1-2; 10 bases map to TRBD1. Germline V lookup: CDR1 LGHNA, CDR2 YSLEER. V lost 3 bases and J lost 4; bases outside the gene matches: 5. The CDR3 runs 15 residues. CDR3 residues: CASSHRDRGAYGYTF. The CDR3 DNA reads as TGCGCCAGCAGCCACCGGGACAGGGGCGCCTATGGCTACACCTTC.

The V call is TRBV4-1, the J call TRBJ1-1, with D perhaps TRBD1 (5 bases). CDR1 is MGHRA, CDR2 YSYEKL, per germline. Trimming took 1 base from V and 1 from J, leaving 7 bases between them. The CDR3 is made up of 14 amino acids. CDR3 DNA: TGCGCCAGCAGCCAAGGACAGACGAACACTGAAGCTTTCTTT. This sequence encodes CASSQGQTNTEAFF.

The V call is TRBV5-6, the J call TRBJ2-1, with TRBD1 matching 10 bases. Germline assignment: CDR1 SGHDT and CDR2 YYEEEE. This CDR3 contains 17 residues. V was pared by 4 bases and J by 3 bases, with 10 bases of the junction left unmatched. CDR3 sequence: CASSLISGTGVYNEQFF. The CDR3 DNA sequence: TGTGCCAGCAGCCTCATATCCGGGACAGGGGTCTACAATGAGCAGTTCTTC.

The chain carries TRBV4-3 and TRBJ1-5, with TRBD1 matching over 8 bases. The germline gives CDR1 LGHNA, CDR2 YSLEER. This CDR3 has 15 residues. The V segment lost 1 base and the J segment 6 bases; nucleotides outside the gene matches: 5. Here the CDR3 DNA reads TGCGCCAGCAGCCAAGGGACAGGGTCTGGTCAGCCCCAGCATTTT. Translated: CASSQGTGSGQPQHF.